One and the same sample provided the 8 T cell receptor beta chains below, sequenced in a study of T cell responses to AZD1222 COVID-19 vaccine (dated by TCRdb to the early 2020s). Receptor libraries were prepared by the immunoSEQ multiplex PCR assay. Here the immuneACCESS table is served through TCRdb, limited to in-frame sequences with V and J called. Missing clones are a known gap in these copies; in checked studies unresolved V genes cover under half, and the rest lacks a known reason. Present in this sample are 150,000 to 250,000 clones, just over 90% of which were seen just once. The ten largest clones take up 3% to 4% of the sample. Interpreted using the paper, the time point label stands for: about 28 days (+/-7) after the second vaccine dose. Sequenced here: peripheral blood, sampled 28 days after the second AZD1222 dose. Every receptor here comes from an adult who received the AZD1222 COVID-19 vaccine.

V and J are TRBV24-1 and TRBJ2-2; D perhaps matches TRBD1 (6 bases). Germline V gene sequence: CDR1 KGHDR, CDR2 SFDVKD. The CDR3 contains 15 residues. Deletions cut 4 bases from V and 4 bases from J, with 12 bases between. The CDR3 region has the DNA TGTGCCACCAGTGACGTTACAGGGAGCACCGGGGAGCTGTTTTTT. Its translation: CATSDVTGSTGELFF.

The J gene is TRBJ2-3, the V gene TRBV7-3; 8 nucleotides agree with TRBD2. V was clipped by 3 bases and J by 4 bases; unmatched bases: 0. Germline V CDR1 and CDR2: SGHTA, FQGTGA. The CDR3 is 13 residues long. The CDR3 sequence is CASSLREADTQYF. The CDR3 DNA is TGTGCCAGCAGCTTGCGGGAGGCAGATACGCAGTATTTT.

The rearrangement joins TRBV15 to TRBJ2-3; D call uncertain. V gave up 3 bases and J gave up 4 bases, with 8 bases separating them. CDR3 length equals 13 residues. The germline V gene has CDR1 LNHNV and CDR2 YYDKDF (reference sequence). In nucleotides, the CDR3 is TGTGCCACCAGCAGGGCTAATTCAGATACGCAGTATTTT. Translated: CATSRANSDTQYF.

The chain combines TRBV9 with TRBJ2-1; 8 positions match TRBD1. The CDR3 has 15 amino acids. Unmatched junction bases numbered 12, after V lost 4 bases and J lost 9 bases. Germline V gene data show CDR1 as SGDLS and CDR2 as YYNGEE. The CDR3 region is CASSPRTGIPGEQFF. The CDR3 DNA is TGTGCCAGCAGCCCCCGGACAGGGATTCCGGGTGAGCAGTTCTTC.

This clone occurred once. The identical CDR3 is also encoded by other nucleotide sequences in the sample. The chain joins TRBV29-1 to TRBJ1-1; tentatively, D is TRBD1 (5 bases). V gave up 5 bases and J gave up 2 bases, with 6 bases separating them. This CDR3 has 11 amino acids. Per germline, CDR1 SQVTM and CDR2 ANQGSEA. The CDR3 bases are TGCAGCGTTACAGGTAACACTGAAGCTTTCTTT. Its translation: CSVTGNTEAFF.

Points on this clone: Within the sample, other DNA sequences also encode this same CDR3. This chain uses TRBV6-5 with TRBJ2-5; D not certain. There are 11 residues in the CDR3. CDR1 is MNHEY and CDR2 is SVGAGI in the germline V gene. V dropped 6 bases and J dropped 5 bases, with 7 bases sitting between them. The CDR3 loop reads CASRTRETQYF. CDR3 bases: TGTGCCAGCAGAACCCGGGAGACCCAGTACTTC.

This clone was observed a handful of times. The chain employs TRBV7-2 and TRBJ1-3, with a tentative D call TRBD1 (5 bases). CDR1 and CDR2 (germline): SGHTA, FQGNSA. The CDR3 is 15 residues long. Trimming stripped 1 base from V and 4 bases from J, with 11 bases between. CDR3 in DNA: TGTGCCAGCAGCTTAGTGGCAGGGCCAGGAAACACCATATATTTT. Its protein is CASSLVAGPGNTIYF. Full variable domain (remainder filled in from reference TRBV7-2 and TRBJ1-3): GAGVSQSPSNKVTEKGKDVELRCDPISGHTALYWYRQSLGQGLEFLIYFQGNSAPDKSGLPSDRFSAERTGGSVSTLTIQRTQQEDSAVYLCASSLVAGPGNTIYFGEGSWLTVV.

J is TRBJ1-5 and V is TRBV28; 12 bases fit TRBD1. The CDR3 length is 15 residues. The V segment lost 2 bases and the J segment 6 bases; nucleotides outside the gene matches: 2. Germline CDR1 is MDHEN and CDR2 is SYDVKM. The CDR3 loop is CASSLGTGGSQPQHF. CDR3 nucleotide sequence: TGTGCCAGCAGTTTAGGGACAGGGGGCAGTCAGCCCCAGCATTTT.